This paragraph covers one TCR beta chain sequence. This entry comes from a study of blood T cell repertoires in COVID-19. Background on the study: Acute and convalescent COVID-19 samples came from the United States, Italy and Spain. T cells, B-cell-depleted T cells, or PBMCs provided the cDNA or gDNA that served as material.

Germline V CDR1 and CDR2: MNHEY, SVGAGI. The CDR3 contains 15 residues. The junction had 8 bases not matched to a gene; V was cut back by 5 bases and J by 7 bases. Individuals aged about 18 to 100 years were recruited from 24 US areas. Generated by immunoSEQ multiplex PCR, the TCRdb table keeps only in-frame clones and is missing some. The sample lists approximately 220,000 clones, roughly 86% occurring once. This sequence originates from a woman aged 25 to 39 with acute COVID-19. This chain links TRBV6-5 with TRBJ2-1; 10 bases match TRBD2. The sequenced sample was PBMCs or T cells enriched from blood (not recorded which). CDR3 in DNA: TGTGCCAGCAGTCAAAAAGCGGGGGGGCCGAATGAGCAGTTCTTC. Protein product: CASSQKAGGPNEQFF.